This T cell receptor beta chain emerged from a study of cytotoxic CD8 clonotypes in ibrutinib-treated CLL. Measured with immunoSEQ multiplex PCR; TCRdb has only the in-frame clones, and not every one. The sample yields fewer than 25,000 clones, approximately 77% seen once. The germline gives CDR1 GTSNPN, CDR2 SVGIG (reference sequence). This CDR3 has 14 residues. With V trimmed by 2 bases and J by 7 bases, 4 bases remained unmatched. This clone was observed a few times. The sequence came from a human donor with chronic lymphocytic leukemia. Sample: PBMCs, taken before ibrutinib treatment. The V gene is TRBV30, the J gene TRBJ1-6, with 8 bases aligning to TRBD1. Here the CDR3 DNA reads TGTGCCTGGAGTCAGGGGGCTGGGAATTCACCCCTCCACTTT. This gives the protein CAWSQGAGNSPLHF.